These 8 T cell receptor beta chains were sequenced from one sample in a study of shared clonotypes between healthy human individuals. Only in-frame clones appear in the TCRdb table, and some are missing; sequencing was by immunoSEQ multiplex PCR. Found here are some 2,000,000 clones, about 95% of them singletons; the top ten hold approximately 1.2%. Naivety among CD8 cells was defined by CD45RO negativity and positive CCR7 selection, thereby excluding terminally differentiated effector memory CD45RA+ cells. Sequenced input: naive CD8+ T cells sorted from blood. The receptors here all came from a man younger than 30 in good health.

The DNA for the CDR3 is TGTGCCAGCACCTGGGACGGAAGTCTAGCGGGAACGCAGTATTTT. Protein: CASTWDGSLAGTQYF. V is TRBV28 and J is TRBJ2-3; 9 bases are shared with TRBD2. Germline loops: CDR1 MDHEN, CDR2 SYDVKM. V lost 7 bases, J lost 9 bases, and 14 bases stayed unmatched. The CDR3 length is 15 residues.

The chain carries TRBV12-2 and TRBJ2-1; the table's D call, TRBD2, was not checked against the DNA. TRBV12-2 corresponds to a pseudogene. This CDR3 spans 23 amino acids. CDR3 sequence reads: CASRFSPGPLLAGGPSSYNEQFF. The CDR3, as DNA: TGTGCAAGTCGCTTCTCCCCCGGTCCTCTACTAGCGGGAGGACCGAGCTCCTACAATGAGCAGTTCTTC.

The J gene is TRBJ2-7, the V gene TRBV7-2; no firm D call. The CDR3 runs 11 residues. The V and J ends lost 8 bases and 3 bases respectively, with 8 bases between them. CDR1 and CDR2 (germline): SGHTA, FQGNSA. DNA of the CDR3: TGTGCCAGCGACGAAGGCTACGAGCAGTACTTC. This gives the protein CASDEGYEQYF.

The CDR3 sequence: CASSQVRAAVLGQETQYF. Here the CDR3 DNA reads TGCGCCAGCAGCCAAGTTCGGGCGGCGGTCTTGGGTCAGGAGACCCAGTACTTC. V is TRBV4-1 and J is TRBJ2-5; no definite D call. Germline assignment: CDR1 MGHRA and CDR2 YSYEKL. V was pared by 1 base and J by 5 bases, with 23 bases between. The CDR3 has 18 amino acids.

J is TRBJ2-2 and V is TRBV27; possible D gene TRBD1, 5 bases. The CDR3 is 15 amino acids. The V end lost 2 bases, the J end lost 3 bases, and 10 bases lay between the germline ends. CDR1 is MNHEY, CDR2 SMNVEV, per germline (reference sequence). The CDR3: CASSLMQGYTGELFF. The CDR3 DNA is TGTGCCAGCAGTTTAATGCAGGGATACACCGGGGAGCTGTTTTTT.

The chain is built from TRBV30 and TRBJ1-4; a possible D gene is TRBD1 (6 bases). Per the germline V gene, CDR1 is GTSNPN and CDR2 is SVGIG (reference sequence). The CDR3 is 16 residues long. Trimming removed 0 bases at V and 11 bases at J, with 22 bases between. The CDR3 coding sequence is TGTGCCTGGAGTGTTCCCGTACAGGGTCCGGCGGTCAAACTGTTTTTT. Its protein is CAWSVPVQGPAVKLFF.

Concerning this clone: The junction departs from the called germline gene at one end, perhaps through a read error. The chain carries TRBV11-2 and TRBJ1-6; D uncertain. Per germline, CDR1 SGHAT and CDR2 FQNNGV. The CDR3 is 14 residues long. The CDR3 protein is CASSLGSYSSPLHF. The CDR3 coding sequence is TGTGCCAGCAGCCTCGGTAGTTATAGTTCACCCCTCCACTTT.

The rearrangement uses TRBV7-9 and TRBJ1-1; no firm D call. Germline V gives CDR1 SEHNR, CDR2 FQNEAQ (reference sequence). The CDR3 consists of 13 residues. The ends were cut back, 11 bases at V and 4 bases at J, with 17 bases in the middle. The CDR3 region is CAVPGSLGTEAFF. CDR3 nucleotide sequence: TGTGCCGTACCGGGATCATTGGGCACTGAAGCTTTCTTT.